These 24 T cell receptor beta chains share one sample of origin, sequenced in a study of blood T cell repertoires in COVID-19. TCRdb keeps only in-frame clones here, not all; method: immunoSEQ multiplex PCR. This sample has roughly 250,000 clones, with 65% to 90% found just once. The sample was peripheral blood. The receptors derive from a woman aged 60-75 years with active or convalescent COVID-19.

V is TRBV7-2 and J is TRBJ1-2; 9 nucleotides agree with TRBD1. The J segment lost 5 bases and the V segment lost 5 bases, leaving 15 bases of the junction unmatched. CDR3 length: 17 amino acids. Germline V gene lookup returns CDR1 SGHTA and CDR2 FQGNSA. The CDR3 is CASSQGQGGEVGYGYTF. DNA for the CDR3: TGTGCCAGCAGCCAGGGACAGGGAGGAGAGGTCGGGTATGGCTACACCTTC.

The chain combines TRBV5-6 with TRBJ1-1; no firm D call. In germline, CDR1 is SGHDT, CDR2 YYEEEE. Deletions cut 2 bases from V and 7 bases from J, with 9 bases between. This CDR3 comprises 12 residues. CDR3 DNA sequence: TGTGCCAGCAGCTTTGTAAAGAGTGAAGCTTTCTTT. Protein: CASSFVKSEAFF.

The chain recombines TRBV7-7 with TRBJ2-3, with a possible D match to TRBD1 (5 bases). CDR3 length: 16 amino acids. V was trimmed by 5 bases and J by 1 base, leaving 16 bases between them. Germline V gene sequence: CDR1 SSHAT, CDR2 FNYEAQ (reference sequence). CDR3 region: CASSPTTIGGTDTQYF. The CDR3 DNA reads TGTGCCAGCAGCCCAACCACTATAGGGGGCACAGATACGCAGTATTTT.

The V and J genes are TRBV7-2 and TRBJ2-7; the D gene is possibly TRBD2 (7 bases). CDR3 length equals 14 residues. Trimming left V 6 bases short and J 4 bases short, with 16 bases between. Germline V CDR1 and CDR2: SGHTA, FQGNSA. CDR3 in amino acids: CASRASGGLYEQYF. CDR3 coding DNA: TGTGCCAGCAGGGCCTCCGGGGGGCTATACGAGCAGTACTTC.

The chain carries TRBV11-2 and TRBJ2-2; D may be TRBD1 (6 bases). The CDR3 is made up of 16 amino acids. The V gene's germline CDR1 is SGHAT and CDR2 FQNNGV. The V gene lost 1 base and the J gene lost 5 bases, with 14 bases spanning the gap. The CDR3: CASSLASRGRTGELFF. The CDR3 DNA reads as TGTGCCAGCAGCTTAGCGTCCAGGGGCAGGACCGGGGAGCTGTTTTTT. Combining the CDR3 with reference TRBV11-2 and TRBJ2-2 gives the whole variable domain EAGVAQSPRYKIIEKRQSVAFWCNPISGHATLYWYQQILGQGPKLLIQFQNNGVVDDSQLPKDRFSAERLKGVDSTLKIQPAKLEDSAVYLCASSLASRGRTGELFFGEGSRLTVL.

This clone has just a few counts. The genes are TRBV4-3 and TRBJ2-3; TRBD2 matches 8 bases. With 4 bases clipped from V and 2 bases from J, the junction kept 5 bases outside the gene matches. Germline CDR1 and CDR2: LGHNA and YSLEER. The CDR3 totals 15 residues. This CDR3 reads CASSPRGGLTDTQYF. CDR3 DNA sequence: TGCGCCAGCAGCCCCCGGGGGGGCCTCACAGATACGCAGTATTTT.

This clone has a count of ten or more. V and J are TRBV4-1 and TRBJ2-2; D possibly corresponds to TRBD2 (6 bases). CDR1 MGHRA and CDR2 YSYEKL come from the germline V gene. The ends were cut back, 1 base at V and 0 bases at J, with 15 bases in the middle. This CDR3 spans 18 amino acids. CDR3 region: CASSQGIRGTSNTGELFF. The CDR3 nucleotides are TGCGCCAGCAGCCAAGGGATCCGGGGGACCTCGAACACCGGGGAGCTGTTTTTT.

CDR3 amino acids: CASSTSRGEQFF. In nucleotides, the CDR3 is TGTGCCAGCAGCACCAGCCGGGGAGAGCAGTTCTTC. The chain employs TRBV5-6 and TRBJ2-1, with D possibly matching TRBD2 (5 bases). The CDR3 is made up of 12 amino acids. V was trimmed by 4 bases and J by 10 bases, leaving 12 bases between them. The germline CDR1 and CDR2 sequences are SGHDT and YYEEEE.

In DNA, the CDR3 is TGCGCCAGCAGCCAAGATTGGACAGGGGATATAGGGGGCTACACCTTC. As protein: CASSQDWTGDIGGYTF. The chain is built from TRBV4-3 and TRBJ1-2; 9 bases are shared with TRBD1. The CDR3 contains 16 residues. V lost 0 bases and J lost 8; bases outside the gene matches: 10. Germline loops: CDR1 LGHNA, CDR2 YSLEER.

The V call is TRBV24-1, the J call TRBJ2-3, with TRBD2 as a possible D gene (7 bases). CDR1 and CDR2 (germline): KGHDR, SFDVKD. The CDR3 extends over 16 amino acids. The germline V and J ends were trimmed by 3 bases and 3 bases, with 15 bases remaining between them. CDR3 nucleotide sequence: TGTGCCACCAGTGATCCCAAGGGGGAGGGGACAGATACGCAGTATTTT. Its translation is CATSDPKGEGTDTQYF.

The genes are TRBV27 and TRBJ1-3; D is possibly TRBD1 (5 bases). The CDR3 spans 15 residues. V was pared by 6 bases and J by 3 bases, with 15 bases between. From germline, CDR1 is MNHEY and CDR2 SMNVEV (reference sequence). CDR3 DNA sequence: TGTGCCAGCAGCTCCCAGGGTTTAAGTGGAAACACCATATATTTT. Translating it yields CASSSQGLSGNTIYF.

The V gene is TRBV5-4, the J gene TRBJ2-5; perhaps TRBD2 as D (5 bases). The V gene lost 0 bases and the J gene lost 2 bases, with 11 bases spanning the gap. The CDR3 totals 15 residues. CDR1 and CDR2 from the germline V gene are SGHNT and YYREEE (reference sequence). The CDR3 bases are TGTGCCAGCAGCTTGGGCGGGCTCAAACAAGAGACCCAGTACTTC. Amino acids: CASSLGGLKQETQYF.

The CDR3 bases are TGTGCCAGCAGCTTAGAGGACAGTTTCTATGGCTACACCTTC. This sequence encodes CASSLEDSFYGYTF. This chain uses TRBV7-9 with TRBJ1-2; D possibly corresponds to TRBD1 (6 bases). V was trimmed by 1 base and J by 4 bases, leaving 10 bases between them. Germline CDR1 reads SEHNR; CDR2 reads FQNEAQ (reference sequence). This CDR3 region has 14 residues.

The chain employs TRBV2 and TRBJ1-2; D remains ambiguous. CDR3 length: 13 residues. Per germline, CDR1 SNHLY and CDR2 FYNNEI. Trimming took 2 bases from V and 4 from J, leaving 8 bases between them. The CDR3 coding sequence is TGTGCCAGCAGTGAAATGTTCGTCTATGGCTACACCTTC. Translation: CASSEMFVYGYTF.

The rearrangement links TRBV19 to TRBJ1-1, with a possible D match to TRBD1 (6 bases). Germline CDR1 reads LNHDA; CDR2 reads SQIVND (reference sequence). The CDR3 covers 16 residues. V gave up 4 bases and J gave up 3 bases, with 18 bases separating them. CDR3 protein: CASSRGRADGHTEAFF. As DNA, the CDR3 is TGTGCCAGTAGTAGGGGGCGCGCGGACGGTCACACTGAAGCTTTCTTT.

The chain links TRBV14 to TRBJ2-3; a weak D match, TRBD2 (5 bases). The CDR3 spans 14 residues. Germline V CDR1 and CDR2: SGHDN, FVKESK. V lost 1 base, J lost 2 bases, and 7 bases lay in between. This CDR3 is CASSQAGYTDTQYF. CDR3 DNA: TGTGCCAGCAGCCAAGCGGGGTACACAGATACGCAGTATTTT.

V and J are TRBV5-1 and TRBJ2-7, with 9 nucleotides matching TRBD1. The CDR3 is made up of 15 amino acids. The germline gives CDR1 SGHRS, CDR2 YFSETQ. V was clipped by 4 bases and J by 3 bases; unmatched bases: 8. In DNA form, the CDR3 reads TGCGCCAGCAGCGGCCCGGACAGGGGTAACTACGAGCAGTACTTC. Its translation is CASSGPDRGNYEQYF.

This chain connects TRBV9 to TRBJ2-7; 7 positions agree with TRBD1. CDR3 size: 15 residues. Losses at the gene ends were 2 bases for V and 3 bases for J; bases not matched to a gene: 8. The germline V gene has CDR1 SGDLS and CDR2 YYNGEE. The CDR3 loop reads CASSVGNRDSYEQYF. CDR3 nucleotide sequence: TGTGCCAGCAGCGTTGGTAACCGGGACAGCTACGAGCAGTACTTC.

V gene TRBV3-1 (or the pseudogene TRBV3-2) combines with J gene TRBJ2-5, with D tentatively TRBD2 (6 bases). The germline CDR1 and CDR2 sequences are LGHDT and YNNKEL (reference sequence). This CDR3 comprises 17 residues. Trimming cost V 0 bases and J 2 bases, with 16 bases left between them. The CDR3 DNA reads TGTGCCAGCAGCCAAGAAGCGGGCGACCTGCGGCAAGAGACCCAGTACTTC. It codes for CASSQEAGDLRQETQYF.

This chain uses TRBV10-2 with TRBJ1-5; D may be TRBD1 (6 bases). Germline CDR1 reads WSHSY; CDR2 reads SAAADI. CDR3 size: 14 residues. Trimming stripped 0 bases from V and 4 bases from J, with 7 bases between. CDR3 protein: CASSESGGNQPQHF. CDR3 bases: TGCGCCAGCAGTGAGTCAGGGGGTAATCAGCCCCAGCATTTT.

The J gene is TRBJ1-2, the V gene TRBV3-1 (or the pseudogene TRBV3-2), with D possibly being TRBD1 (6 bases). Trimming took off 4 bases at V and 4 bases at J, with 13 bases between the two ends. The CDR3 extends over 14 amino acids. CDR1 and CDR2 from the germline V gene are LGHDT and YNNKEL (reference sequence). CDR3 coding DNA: TGTGCCAGCAGCCGAGGGGGTAGGAGCTATGGCTACACCTTC. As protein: CASSRGGRSYGYTF.

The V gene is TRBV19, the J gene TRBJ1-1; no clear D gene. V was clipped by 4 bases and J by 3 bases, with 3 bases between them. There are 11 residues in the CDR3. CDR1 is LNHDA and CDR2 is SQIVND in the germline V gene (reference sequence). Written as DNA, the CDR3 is TGTGCCAGTAGTACATACACTGAAGCTTTCTTT. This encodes CASSTYTEAFF.

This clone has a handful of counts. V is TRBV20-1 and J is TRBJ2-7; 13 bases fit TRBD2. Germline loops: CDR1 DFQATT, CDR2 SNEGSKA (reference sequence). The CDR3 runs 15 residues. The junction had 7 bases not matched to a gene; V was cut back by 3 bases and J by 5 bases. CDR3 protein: CSASSGTSGADEQYF. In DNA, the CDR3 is TGCAGTGCTAGTTCGGGGACTAGCGGGGCGGACGAGCAGTACTTC.

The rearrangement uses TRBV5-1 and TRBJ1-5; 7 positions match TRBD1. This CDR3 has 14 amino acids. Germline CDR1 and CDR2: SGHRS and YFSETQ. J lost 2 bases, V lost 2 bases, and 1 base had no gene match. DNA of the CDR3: TGCGCCAGCAGCTTTACAGGGGGCAATCAGCCCCAGCATTTT. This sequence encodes CASSFTGGNQPQHF. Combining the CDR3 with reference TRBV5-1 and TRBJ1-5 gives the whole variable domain KAGVTQTPRYLIKTRGQQVTLSCSPISGHRSVSWYQQTPGQGLQFLFEYFSETQRNKGNFPGRFSGRQFSNSRSEMNVSTLELGDSALYLCASSFTGGNQPQHFGDGTRLSIL.